This TCR beta chain is drawn from a study of blood T cell repertoires in COVID-19. Study details: Cohort 3 donors were reported recovered after two negative PCRs, clearance, or symptom resolution.

Here immunoSEQ multiplex PCR was the method, and the copy in TCRdb shows in-frame clones only, minus some. Here the sample spans approximately 150,000 clones, over 75% being singletons. V shed 4 bases and J 9 bases; nucleotides not matched to a gene: 6. Germline values: CDR1 SGHDT, CDR2 YYEEEE. The CDR3 totals 14 residues. Sequenced material: PBMCs or T cells enriched from blood (not recorded which). This TCR derives from a man aged 45-65 years in a cohort exposed to, infected with or recovered from COVID-19 (not recorded which). The chain links TRBV5-6 to TRBJ1-6, with 8 bases matching TRBD1. The CDR3, as DNA: TGTGCCAGCAGCCTGGACAGGGCGGGTTCACCCCTCCACTTT. This encodes CASSLDRAGSPLHF.